The rows below give T cell receptor beta chains drawn from one sample of a study of blood T cell repertoires in COVID-19. Assay used: immunoSEQ multiplex PCR; TCRdb lists only in-frame clones, some missing. The sample consists of around 70,000 clones, 85% to 95% of them appearing once. The sequencing input was peripheral blood. Every receptor here comes from a woman aged 55-70 years with active COVID-19. Each CDR3 is given with its conserved first and last residue. The D gene is left open where the match is weak.

V,D,length,J,CDR3
TRBV14,.,12,TRBJ1-1,CASSPSNTEAFF
TRBV3-1/TRBV3-2,.,17,TRBJ2-1,CASSSVYVGGSYNEQFF
TRBV4-2,TRBD2,16,TRBJ2-3,CASSQARGGVTDTQYF
TRBV27,TRBD1,13,TRBJ2-1,CATRQGAGNEQFF
TRBV7-9,.,14,TRBJ2-3,CASSFGGSADTQYF
TRBV5-4,.,18,TRBJ2-1,CASSLVKVLRGTDNEQFF
TRBV18,TRBD1,14,TRBJ1-6,CASASGQYNSPLHF
TRBV28,.,15,TRBJ2-7,CASSKAGSGNYEQYF
TRBV5-1,.,16,TRBJ1-2,CASSSKDQTNSYGYTF
TRBV29-1,TRBD2,12,TRBJ2-5,CSVAGWSETQYF
TRBV18,TRBD2,15,TRBJ2-5,CASSPGGGSRETQYF
TRBV9,TRBD2,16,TRBJ2-1,CASSFGLAATYNEQFF
TRBV15,.,15,TRBJ2-6,CATSSGVSGANVLTF
TRBV19,.,14,TRBJ1-5,CASSMASGNQPQHF
TRBV2,TRBD2,16,TRBJ2-7,CASSPNSGRSSYEQYF
TRBV12-3/TRBV12-4,.,13,TRBJ1-5,CASSYSLNQPQHF
TRBV20-1,.,14,TRBJ1-1,CSASTERLNTEAFF
TRBV29-1,.,9,TRBJ1-5,CRDRGPQHF
TRBV11-2,TRBD1,14,TRBJ1-2,CASSPGQGVYGYTF
TRBV27,.,16,TRBJ1-5,CASSPYQGWSNQPQHF
TRBV18,TRBD2,14,TRBJ2-7,CASSLGTRGFEQYF
TRBV6-5,TRBD2,15,TRBJ2-7,CASSLGGSGNYEQYF
TRBV28,.,13,TRBJ1-4,CASSRETNEKLFF
TRBV19,TRBD1,18,TRBJ2-4,CASSLGTGRTATGDIQYF
TRBV5-5,TRBD1,13,TRBJ2-7,CASTRQGTYEQYF
TRBV12-3/TRBV12-4,TRBD2,13,TRBJ2-1,CASSLGSSGKQFF
TRBV5-1,TRBD2,18,TRBJ2-3,CASSLGLAGVSGTDTQYF
TRBV28,TRBD1,15,TRBJ2-1,CASSSPDRGLDEQFF
TRBV7-2,.,14,TRBJ2-2,CASSVYRLTGELFF
TRBV5-1,TRBD1,14,TRBJ1-2,CASSLQGQAYGYTF
TRBV28,.,14,TRBJ1-2,CASSFPTGVYGYTF
TRBV30,TRBD2,14,TRBJ2-1,CAGRLAGVVNEQFF
TRBV30,.,14,TRBJ2-7,CAWGMGGVTYEQYF
TRBV5-6,.,12,TRBJ2-3,CASSLGADTQYF
TRBV20-1,TRBD2,18,TRBJ2-1,CSASGREGRLGSYNEQFF
TRBV7-9,TRBD1,15,TRBJ1-2,CASSLSGTGSPGYTF